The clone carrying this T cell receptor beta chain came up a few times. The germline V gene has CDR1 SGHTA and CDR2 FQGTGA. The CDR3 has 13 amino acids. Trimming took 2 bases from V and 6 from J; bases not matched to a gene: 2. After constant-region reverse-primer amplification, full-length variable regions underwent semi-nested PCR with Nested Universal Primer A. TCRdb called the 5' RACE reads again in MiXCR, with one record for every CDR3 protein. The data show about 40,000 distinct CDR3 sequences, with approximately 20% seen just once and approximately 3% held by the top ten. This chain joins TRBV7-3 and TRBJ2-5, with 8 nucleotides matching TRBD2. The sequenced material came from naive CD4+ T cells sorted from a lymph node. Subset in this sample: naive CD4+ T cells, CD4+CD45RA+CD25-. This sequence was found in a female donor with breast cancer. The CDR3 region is CASSLSGGKTQYF. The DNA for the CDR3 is TGTGCCAGCAGCTTATCGGGGGGGAAGACCCAGTACTTC.